This paragraph reports one TCR beta chain. Its target is unknown. These data originate in a study of blood T cells in healthy people across ages. General study results and limits: Estimates of diversity drawn from one million T cells were considered underestimates.

Sample-barcoded 5' priming and a J-beta primer mix drove a second PCR of roughly 7 to 11 cycles. In TCRdb, the 5' RACE reads were re-called with MiXCR into one record per CDR3 protein. This table holds about 800,000 distinct CDR3 sequences, roughly 50% found once. All donors came from Russia, were Caucasian and healthy, and spanned ages roughly 6 to 95. Isolated PBMCs totaled at least 6.5 million in each sample. The CDR3 runs 13 residues. Germline assignment: CDR1 DFQATT and CDR2 SNEGSKA (reference sequence). Trimming left V 1 base short and J 3 bases short, with 10 bases between. The material sequenced was blood. This TCR derives from a man aged 25 to 45 in good health. The genes are TRBV20-1 and TRBJ2-7; D unresolved. The CDR3 nucleotides are TGCAGTGCTAGAGGGCCATCCGTCTACGAGCAGTACTTC. Amino acids: CSARGPSVYEQYF.